One sample yielded the 30 T cell receptor beta chains listed below, sequenced in a study of blood T cell repertoires in COVID-19. Clones were read by immunoSEQ multiplex PCR, and TCRdb kept only the in-frame ones, dropping some. The table shows 87,000 or so clones, with around 82% occurring only once. The specimen sequenced was peripheral blood. These receptors were collected from a woman aged 80 or over with COVID-19, enrolled during active disease.

The chain combines TRBV14 with TRBJ2-2, with 12 bases aligning to TRBD2. Per the germline V gene, CDR1 is SGHDN and CDR2 is FVKESK. The CDR3 length is 17 residues. Trimming at V came to 2 bases and at J to 7 bases, leaving 8 bases not matched to a gene. The CDR3 is CASSQYRTSGAVGELFF. Here the CDR3 DNA reads TGTGCCAGCAGCCAATATAGGACTAGCGGGGCTGTCGGGGAGCTGTTTTTT.

This clone came up once. CDR3 nucleotides: TGCGCCAGCAGCCAAGATCCCCAGAGGCACGAGCAGTACTTC. Its protein is CASSQDPQRHEQYF. The chain carries TRBV4-1 and TRBJ2-7; D not resolved. V gave up 0 bases and J gave up 5 bases, with 11 bases separating them. Germline loops: CDR1 MGHRA, CDR2 YSYEKL. This CDR3 has 14 amino acids.

The chain uses TRBV2 and TRBJ2-1; 8 bases are shared with TRBD1. Germline trimming cut 3 bases from V and 2 bases from J; bases unmatched to any gene: 6. Germline CDR1 is SNHLY and CDR2 is FYNNEI. This CDR3 contains 16 residues. Here the CDR3 reads CASSDPGTGTYNEQFF. The CDR3 bases are TGTGCCAGCAGTGACCCCGGGACAGGTACCTACAATGAGCAGTTCTTC.

Turning to this clone: The sample contains more than one DNA sequence encoding this CDR3. This chain connects TRBV29-1 to TRBJ2-5; TRBD1 matches 8 bases. The ends lost 3 bases at V and 5 bases at J; junction bases unmatched: 8. The CDR3 length is 14 residues. Germline lookup yields CDR1 SQVTM and CDR2 ANQGSEA. CDR3 nucleotides: TGCAGCGTTGATCGGGGGCAGGGGGCTGAGACCCAGTACTTC. Protein: CSVDRGQGAETQYF.

This sequence joins TRBV5-1 and TRBJ2-1; D may be TRBD1 (6 bases). V dropped 3 bases and J dropped 4 bases, with 14 bases sitting between them. CDR1 and CDR2 from the germline V gene are SGHRS and YFSETQ. This CDR3 has 15 amino acids. For the CDR3, the DNA is TGCGCCAGCAGCTCCACCGGGACAATTTACAATGAGCAGTTCTTC. Protein product: CASSSTGTIYNEQFF.

CDR3 in amino acids: CASSLGPTYGELFF. CDR3 nucleotides: TGTGCCAGCAGCTTAGGTCCGACTTACGGGGAGCTGTTTTTT. The V and J genes are TRBV7-3 and TRBJ2-2, with unresolved D. Germline V gene data show CDR1 as SGHTA and CDR2 as FQGTGA. Trimming removed 2 bases at V and 7 bases at J, with 11 bases between. The CDR3 is made up of 14 amino acids.

The rearrangement links TRBV19 to TRBJ2-7; TRBD2 might be the D (5 bases). Germline loops: CDR1 LNHDA, CDR2 SQIVND (reference sequence). This CDR3 comprises 13 residues. The V and J ends lost 4 bases and 1 base respectively, with 8 bases between them. The CDR3 DNA reads as TGTGCCAGTAGTAGGACTGCGTCCTACGAGCAGTACTTC. It translates to CASSRTASYEQYF.

Here the CDR3 reads CAWSTGGVNTIYF. In nucleotides, the CDR3 is TGTGCCTGGTCGACAGGGGGAGTAAACACCATATATTTT. This chain links TRBV30 with TRBJ1-3; TRBD1 matches at 9 bases. In germline, CDR1 is GTSNPN, CDR2 SVGIG (reference sequence). The ends lost 5 bases at V and 6 bases at J; junction bases unmatched: 5. The CDR3 is 13 residues long.

This clone appeared once. The chain joins TRBV27 to TRBJ2-5, with 14 bases fitting TRBD2. The CDR3 length is 17 residues. After removal of 5 bases from V and 4 bases from J, the junction contained 9 bases not matched to a gene. The germline V gene encodes CDR1 MNHEY and CDR2 SMNVEV (reference sequence). Here the CDR3 reads CASSPLGLAGERETQYF. The DNA for the CDR3 is TGTGCCAGCAGTCCCCTGGGACTAGCGGGAGAGCGAGAGACCCAGTACTTC.

The V and J genes are TRBV5-6 and TRBJ1-2; 7 nucleotides agree with TRBD1. J lost 2 bases, V lost 6 bases, and 7 bases had no gene match. This CDR3 spans 14 amino acids. Germline loops: CDR1 SGHDT, CDR2 YYEEEE. The CDR3 loop is CASTIRDRNYGYTF. The DNA for the CDR3 is TGTGCCAGCACCATCCGGGACAGAAACTATGGCTACACCTTC.

The chain carries TRBV4-2 and TRBJ2-5, with 10 bases identical to TRBD2. Trimming cost V 1 base and J 4 bases; bases outside gene matches: 12. This CDR3 is built from 18 residues. Germline-derived CDR1 and CDR2 are LGHNA and YNFKEQ. The CDR3 DNA is TGTGCCAGCAGCCAAGCCCGTGCTAGCGGGAGTGGGGGAGAGACCCAGTACTTC. The encoded protein is CASSQARASGSGGETQYF.

For the CDR3, the DNA is TGTGCCAGCAGCTTAGGCAGGGGAGAGACCCAGTACTTC. Protein sequence: CASSLGRGETQYF. The rearrangement uses TRBV11-3 and TRBJ2-5; tentative D call: TRBD1 (6 bases). CDR1 is SGHNT and CDR2 is YENEEA in the germline V gene. V was cut by 1 base and J by 4 bases, with 7 bases left in between. The CDR3 sequence is 13 residues long.

This clone occurred a few times. This chain connects TRBV7-3 to TRBJ2-1; D possibly corresponds to TRBD1 (6 bases). CDR3 length: 15 residues. Trimming left V 5 bases short and J 3 bases short, with 14 bases between. Germline V CDR1 and CDR2: SGHTA, FQGTGA. The CDR3, as DNA: TGTGCCAGCAGCAGGGGGAGCGGAGTCTACAATGAGCAGTTCTTC. Residues: CASSRGSGVYNEQFF.

This chain links TRBV6-5 with TRBJ2-7; a weak D match, TRBD1 (6 bases). The germline CDR1 and CDR2 sequences are MNHEY and SVGAGI. V gave up 8 bases and J gave up 2 bases, with 19 bases separating them. This CDR3 contains 15 residues. The CDR3 region is CASLPDRRFTYEQYF. CDR3 nucleotides: TGTGCCAGCCTCCCCGACAGGCGATTTACCTACGAGCAGTACTTC.

The chain uses TRBV7-9 and TRBJ1-1; TRBD1 aligns across 10 bases. CDR3 length: 15 amino acids. Losses at the gene ends were 3 bases for V and 3 bases for J; bases not matched to a gene: 4. Germline V CDR1 and CDR2: SEHNR, FQNEAQ (reference sequence). The CDR3 sequence is CASSFDRGPYTEAFF. The CDR3 DNA reads as TGTGCCAGCAGCTTTGACAGGGGGCCGTACACTGAAGCTTTCTTT.

The rearrangement links TRBV5-1 to TRBJ2-2; D might be TRBD2 (6 bases). Germline V gene lookup returns CDR1 SGHRS and CDR2 YFSETQ. The CDR3 extends over 15 amino acids. V was pared by 0 bases and J by 4 bases, with 10 bases between. The CDR3 DNA follows: TGCGCCAGCAGCTTGGAACTAGCCGGCACCGGGGAGCTGTTTTTT. Residues: CASSLELAGTGELFF.

This clone was observed a few times. V and J are TRBV12-2 and TRBJ1-1; TRBD1, the table's D call, was not compared with the DNA. TRBV12-2 is labeled a pseudogene. CDR3 size: 13 residues. The CDR3 DNA is TGTGCAAGCTGTCTACAGGGGAACACTGAAGCTTTCTTT. Protein: CASCLQGNTEAFF.

The CDR3 reads CASSRGSPLHF. The DNA for the CDR3 is TGTGCCAGCAGCCGCGGGTCCCCCCTCCACTTT. This chain uses TRBV2 with TRBJ1-6; D remains unclear. In germline, CDR1 is SNHLY, CDR2 FYNNEI. The CDR3 extends over 11 amino acids. The V end lost 6 bases, the J end lost 13 bases, and 10 bases lay between the germline ends.

This sequence joins TRBV10-3 and TRBJ2-2; 8 bases match TRBD1. Germline CDR1 is ENHRY and CDR2 is SYGVKD. With 7 bases clipped from V and 6 bases from J, the junction kept 1 base outside the gene matches. The CDR3 runs 12 residues. The CDR3 spells CAITGGPGELFF. Written as DNA, the CDR3 is TGTGCCATCACAGGGGGCCCCGGGGAGCTGTTTTTT.

V gene TRBV5-4 combines with J gene TRBJ2-5, with TRBD2 matching over 12 bases. V was clipped by 0 bases and J by 4 bases; unmatched bases: 10. The CDR3 totals 18 residues. Germline V gene lookup returns CDR1 SGHNT and CDR2 YYREEE (reference sequence). The CDR3, as DNA: TGTGCCAGCAGCTTGGCCTCTCTAGCGGGGGGGCATTTAGAGACCCAGTACTTC. This codes for CASSLASLAGGHLETQYF.

The chain's CDR3 is CASSIFSRAYEQYF. The CDR3 DNA follows: TGTGCCAGTAGTATTTTTTCCAGGGCCTACGAGCAGTACTTC. The J gene is TRBJ2-7, the V gene TRBV19; tentatively, D is TRBD1 (5 bases). Looked up from germline, CDR1 is LNHDA and CDR2 is SQIVND (reference sequence). The CDR3 loop spans 14 amino acids. V was pared by 3 bases and J by 2 bases, with 11 bases between.

The chain is built from TRBV7-2 and TRBJ2-2; D might be TRBD2 (6 bases). The CDR3 has 14 amino acids. Between the trimmed V and J ends, which lost 5 bases and 7 bases, there was a span of 14 bases. The germline CDR1 and CDR2 sequences are SGHTA and FQGNSA. For the CDR3, the DNA is TGTGCCAGCAGCCAAGGACTACCTCGCGGGGAGCTGTTTTTT. As protein: CASSQGLPRGELFF.

The chain is built from TRBV3-1 (or the pseudogene TRBV3-2) and TRBJ2-3; 12 bases are shared with TRBD2. There are 19 residues in the CDR3. Unmatched junction bases numbered 10, after V lost 3 bases and J lost 0 bases. The germline V gene has CDR1 LGHDT and CDR2 YNNKEL (reference sequence). CDR3 sequence (DNA): TGTGCCAGCAGCCACCATCTAGCGGGGGGGCCGACTAGCACAGATACGCAGTATTTT. As protein: CASSHHLAGGPTSTDTQYF.

The chain employs TRBV19 and TRBJ2-5, with D tentatively TRBD2 (5 bases). The CDR3 is made up of 16 amino acids. Germline V gives CDR1 LNHDA, CDR2 SQIVND (reference sequence). The V and J ends lost 1 base and 2 bases respectively, with 14 bases between them. CDR3 DNA: TGTGCCAGTAGTATAGGACCCGGACGGGGACAAGAGACCCAGTACTTC. Protein: CASSIGPGRGQETQYF.

This chain links TRBV19 with TRBJ2-7; 7 positions match TRBD2. V lost 3 bases, J lost 4 bases, and 6 bases stayed unmatched. CDR3 length: 14 amino acids. Germline CDR1 and CDR2: LNHDA and SQIVND (reference sequence). The CDR3, as DNA: TGTGCCAGTAGTATCGGGACTAAAAGATACGAGCAGTACTTC. This encodes CASSIGTKRYEQYF. Full variable domain (outside the CDR3, taken from reference TRBV19 and TRBJ2-7): DGGITQSPKYLFRKEGQNVTLSCEQNLNHDAMYWYRQDPGQGLRLIYYSQIVNDFQKGDIAEGYSVSREKKESFPLTVTSAQKNPTAFYLCASSIGTKRYEQYFGPGTRLTVT.

The genes are TRBV18 and TRBJ2-1; TRBD2 matches at 13 bases. CDR1 is KGHSH, CDR2 LQKENI, per germline. With V trimmed by 4 bases and J by 8 bases, 5 bases remained unmatched. This CDR3 spans 15 amino acids. In nucleotides, the CDR3 is TGTGCCAGCTCACGGGGACTAGCGGGGCTCGATGAGCAGTTCTTC. Translation gives CASSRGLAGLDEQFF.

The rearrangement uses TRBV18 and TRBJ2-1, with TRBD1 identical over 8 bases. Germline-derived CDR1 and CDR2 are KGHSH and LQKENI. CDR3 length: 14 residues. With 2 bases clipped from V and 7 bases from J, the junction kept 4 bases outside the gene matches. Here the CDR3 DNA reads TGTGCCAGCTCACCAGCCCAGGGGGCGAATGAGCAGTTCTTC. Translation: CASSPAQGANEQFF.

This clone was detected a few times. The chain employs TRBV21-1 and TRBJ2-3; the DNA was not compared with TRBD1, the D call given in the table. TRBV21-1 represents a pseudogene. The CDR3 runs to 17 residues. Here the CDR3 reads CASSGGGTGTPTDTQYF. The CDR3 DNA reads TGTGCCAGCAGCGGAGGAGGGACAGGGACCCCCACAGATACGCAGTATTTT.

The chain employs TRBV6-5 and TRBJ2-7; no reliable D call. The germline V gene encodes CDR1 MNHEY and CDR2 SVGAGI. The CDR3 runs to 11 residues. Trimming took 8 bases from V and 4 from J, leaving 9 bases between them. The DNA for the CDR3 is TGTGCCAGCCGAGATCTTTACGAGCAGTACTTC. The encoded protein is CASRDLYEQYF.

The rearrangement uses TRBV7-3 and TRBJ2-7, with D possibly TRBD2 on 5 matching bases. Germline CDR1 reads SGHTA; CDR2 reads FQGTGA. V lost 6 bases and J 7 bases, leaving 16 bases between the germline ends. The CDR3 has 13 residues. The CDR3 is CASSAVVEGEQYF. The CDR3, as DNA: TGTGCCAGCAGTGCCGTGGTTGAGGGAGAGCAGTACTTC.